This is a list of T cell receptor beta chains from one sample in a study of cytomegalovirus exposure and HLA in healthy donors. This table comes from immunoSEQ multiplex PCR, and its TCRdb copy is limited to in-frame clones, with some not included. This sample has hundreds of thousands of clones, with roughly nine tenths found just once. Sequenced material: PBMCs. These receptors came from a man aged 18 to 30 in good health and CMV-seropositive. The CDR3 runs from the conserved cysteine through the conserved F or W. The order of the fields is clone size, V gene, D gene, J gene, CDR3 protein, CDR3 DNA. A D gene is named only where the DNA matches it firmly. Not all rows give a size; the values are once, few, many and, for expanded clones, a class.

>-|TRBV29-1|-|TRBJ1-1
CSVDRSMNTEAFF
TGCAGCGTCGACAGATCCATGAACACTGAAGCTTTCTTT
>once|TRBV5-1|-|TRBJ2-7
CASSLGQRSYEQYF
TGCGCCAGCAGCTTGGGTCAAAGGTCCTACGAGCAGTACTTC
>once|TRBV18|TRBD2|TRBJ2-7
CASSIGTSYPYEQYF
TGTGCCAGCTCAATTGGGACTAGCTACCCCTACGAGCAGTACTTC
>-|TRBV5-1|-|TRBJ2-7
CASSHRDGWGEQYF
TGCGCCAGCAGCCACAGGGACGGGTGGGGCGAGCAGTACTTC
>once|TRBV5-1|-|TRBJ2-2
CASSFVHSNTGELFF
TGCGCCAGCAGCTTTGTCCACTCGAACACCGGGGAGCTGTTTTTT
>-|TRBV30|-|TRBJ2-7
CAWSVSSGSYEQYF
TGTGCCTGGAGTGTAAGTAGCGGATCCTACGAGCAGTACTTC
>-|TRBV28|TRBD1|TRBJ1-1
CASMGQMNTEAFF
TGTGCCAGCATGGGACAGATGAACACTGAAGCTTTCTTT
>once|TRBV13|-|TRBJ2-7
CASSTIMTEQYF
TGTGCCAGCAGCACGATTATGACCGAGCAGTACTTC
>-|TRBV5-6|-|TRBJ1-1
CASSPNPRAEAFF
TGTGCCAGCAGCCCGAACCCGCGGGCTGAAGCTTTCTTT
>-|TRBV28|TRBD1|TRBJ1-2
CASSGRTGRPNYGYTF
TGTGCCAGCAGCGGCAGGACAGGCCGACCCAACTATGGCTACACCTTC
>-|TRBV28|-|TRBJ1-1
CASLAGSVNTEAFF
TGTGCCAGCTTGGCAGGGTCGGTGAACACTGAAGCTTTCTTT
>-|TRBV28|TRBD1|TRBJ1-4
CASRAGTGPEKLFF
TGTGCCAGCAGGGCCGGGACAGGGCCTGAAAAACTGTTTTTT
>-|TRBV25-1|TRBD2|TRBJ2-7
CASKREGPHEQYF
TGTGCCAGCAAGCGGGAGGGCCCCCACGAGCAGTACTTC
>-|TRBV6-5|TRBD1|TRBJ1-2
CASSSTGGGGYTF
TGTGCCAGCAGCTCGACAGGGGGAGGTGGCTACACCTTC
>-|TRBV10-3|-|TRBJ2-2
CAISETENTGELFF
TGTGCCATCAGTGAGACGGAGAACACCGGGGAGCTGTTTTTT
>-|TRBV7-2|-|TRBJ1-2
CASSLLAGSYGYTF
TGTGCCAGCAGCTTATTGGCCGGGAGCTATGGCTACACCTTC
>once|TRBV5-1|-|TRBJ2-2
CASSIGSSNTGELFF
TGCGCCAGCAGCATCGGGTCTTCGAACACCGGGGAGCTGTTTTTT
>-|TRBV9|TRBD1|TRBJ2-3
CASSPGTGALPGDTQYF
TGTGCCAGCAGCCCGGGGACAGGGGCCCTTCCCGGAGATACGCAGTATTTT
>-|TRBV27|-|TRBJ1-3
CASSLSAGTARNTIYF
TGTGCCAGCAGTCTCTCCGCGGGCACAGCAAGAAACACCATATATTTT
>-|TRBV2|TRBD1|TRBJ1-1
CASSGDRGDAFF
TGTGCCAGCAGTGGGGACAGGGGGGATGCTTTCTTT
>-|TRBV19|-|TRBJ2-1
CASSWGEGFSSYNEQFF
TGTGCCAGTAGTTGGGGCGAGGGGTTTAGCTCCTACAATGAGCAGTTCTTC
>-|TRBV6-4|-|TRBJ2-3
CASSFEGSTDTQYF
TGTGCCAGCAGTTTCGAAGGGAGCACAGATACGCAGTATTTT
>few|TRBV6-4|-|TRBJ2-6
CASSDSGANVLTF
TGTGCCAGCAGTGACTCTGGGGCCAACGTCCTGACTTTC
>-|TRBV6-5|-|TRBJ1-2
CASSYSNTQGSYRYTF
TGTGCCAGCAGTTACTCGAACACACAGGGTTCGTATCGCTACACCTTC
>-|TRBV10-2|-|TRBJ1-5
CASSGTTQPQHF
TGCGCCAGCTCCGGGACCACACAGCCCCAGCATTTT
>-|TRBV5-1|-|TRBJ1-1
CASSPPGNMNTEAFF
TGCGCCAGCAGCCCACCAGGTAATATGAACACTGAAGCTTTCTTT
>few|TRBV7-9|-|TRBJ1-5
CASSLGGRRPLKSNQPQHF
TGTGCCAGCAGCTTAGGGGGGCGGCGACCTTTAAAAAGCAATCAGCCCCAGCATTTT
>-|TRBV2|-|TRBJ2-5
CASSEPAPETQYF
TGTGCCAGCAGTGAACCGGCCCCGGAGACCCAGTACTTC
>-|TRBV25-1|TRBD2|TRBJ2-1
CASSGGSSGSYNEQFF
TGTGCCAGCAGTGGGGGGTCTAGCGGGTCCTACAATGAGCAGTTCTTC
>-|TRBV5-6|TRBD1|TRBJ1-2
CASSFQGAGAIGYTF
TGTGCCAGCAGCTTCCAGGGGGCAGGTGCGATTGGCTACACCTTC
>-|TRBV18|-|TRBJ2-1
CASSRGGENEQFF
TGTGCCAGCTCACGCGGAGGGGAAAATGAGCAGTTCTTC
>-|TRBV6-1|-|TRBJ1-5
CAGRTAHSNQPQHF
TGTGCCGGCCGGACAGCTCATAGCAATCAGCCCCAGCATTTT
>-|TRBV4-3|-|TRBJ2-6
CASSRGALDSGANVLTF
TGCGCCAGCAGCCGGGGAGCGCTAGACTCTGGGGCCAACGTCCTGACTTTC
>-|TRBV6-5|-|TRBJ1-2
CASSYVQEDYGYTF
TGTGCCAGCAGTTACGTCCAGGAGGACTATGGCTACACCTTC
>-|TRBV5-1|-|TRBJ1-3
CASSPEDSSGNTIYF
TGCGCCAGCAGCCCGGAGGACAGCTCTGGAAACACCATATATTTT
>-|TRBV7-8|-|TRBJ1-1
CASSLEGRGTEAFF
TGTGCCAGCAGCTTAGAGGGTAGAGGCACTGAAGCTTTCTTT
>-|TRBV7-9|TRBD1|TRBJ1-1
CAAANPDRAEAFF
TGTGCAGCAGCAAACCCCGACAGGGCGGAAGCTTTCTTT